The 17 T cell receptor beta chains below come from one sample, sequenced in a study of shared clonotypes between healthy human individuals. The data were produced by immunoSEQ multiplex PCR, yet TCRdb's version contains in-frame clones alone and is incomplete. The sample records roughly 2.6 million clones, 85% to 95% being singletons. The sequencing input was naive CD4+ T cells sorted from blood. The subset is: CD45RA+ positively selected. The origin of the receptors is a man between 18 and 35 years old in good health.

This rearrangement joins TRBV19 to TRBJ1-1; no clear D gene. In germline, CDR1 is LNHDA, CDR2 SQIVND (reference sequence). V lost 5 bases, J lost 4 bases, and 14 bases lay in between. The CDR3 spans 14 residues. CDR3 DNA: TGTGCCAGTAGTCTCCCTGGGCGCGGCACTGAAGCTTTCTTT. It specifies CASSLPGRGTEAFF. The entire variable domain, with the rest obtained from reference TRBV19 and TRBJ1-1, is as follows: DGGITQSPKYLFRKEGQNVTLSCEQNLNHDAMYWYRQDPGQGLRLIYYSQIVNDFQKGDIAEGYSVSREKKESFPLTVTSAQKNPTAFYLCASSLPGRGTEAFFGQGTRLTVV.

This chain uses TRBV19 with TRBJ2-3; no firm D call. Germline CDR1 and CDR2: LNHDA and SQIVND (reference sequence). Trimming took off 6 bases at V and 1 base at J, with 8 bases between the two ends. The CDR3 extends over 13 amino acids. The CDR3 here is CASRMTGTDTQYF. In nucleotides, the CDR3 is TGTGCCAGTAGGATGACTGGCACAGATACGCAGTATTTT.

This rearrangement joins TRBV6-5 to TRBJ2-2, with D tentatively TRBD1 (7 bases). Germline CDR1 and CDR2: MNHEY and SVGAGI. Deletions cut 7 bases from V and 5 bases from J, with 14 bases between. This CDR3 region has 14 residues. The CDR3 loop reads CASTRQGGTGELFF. The CDR3 DNA reads as TGTGCCAGCACCAGACAGGGAGGAACCGGGGAGCTGTTTTTT.

A word on this clone: The same CDR3 arises from other DNA sequences in this sample as well. V gene TRBV5-1 combines with J gene TRBJ1-2, with 7 bases matching TRBD1. Germline V CDR1 and CDR2: SGHRS, YFSETQ. CDR3 length equals 14 residues. With 0 bases clipped from V and 6 bases from J, the junction kept 5 bases outside the gene matches. The CDR3 here is CASSLAGQADGYTF. CDR3 nucleotides: TGCGCCAGCAGCTTGGCTGGACAGGCGGATGGCTACACCTTC. The entire variable domain, with the rest obtained from reference TRBV5-1 and TRBJ1-2, is as follows: KAGVTQTPRYLIKTRGQQVTLSCSPISGHRSVSWYQQTPGQGLQFLFEYFSETQRNKGNFPGRFSGRQFSNSRSEMNVSTLELGDSALYLCASSLAGQADGYTFGSGTRLTVV.

In the case of this clone: This sample also contains other DNA sequences that code for the same CDR3. This rearrangement joins TRBV6-6 to TRBJ2-7; no firm D call. V was pared by 4 bases and J by 3 bases, with 10 bases between. In germline, CDR1 is MNHNY, CDR2 SVGAGI (reference sequence). The CDR3 is 13 residues long. Here the CDR3 DNA reads TGTGCCAGCAGTTCGAGGCAGAACTACGAGCAGTACTTC. This translates into CASSSRQNYEQYF.

The chain employs TRBV19 and TRBJ2-2, with unresolved D. CDR3 length: 14 residues. CDR1 is LNHDA and CDR2 is SQIVND in the germline V gene (reference sequence). The germline V and J ends were trimmed by 7 bases and 1 base, with 10 bases remaining between them. The CDR3 DNA sequence: TGTGCCAGTACCTTACTGTGGAACACCGGGGAGCTGTTTTTT. This translates into CASTLLWNTGELFF.

Comment on this clone: The sample contains more than one DNA sequence encoding this CDR3. The gene calls are TRBV5-1 and TRBJ1-4; 8 bases are a match to TRBD1. The CDR3 contains 15 residues. Trimming cost V 2 bases and J 1 base; bases outside gene matches: 1. CDR1 is SGHRS and CDR2 is YFSETQ in the germline V gene. The CDR3 loop is CASSLQGVTNEKLFF. CDR3 bases: TGCGCCAGCAGCTTACAGGGGGTAACTAATGAAAAACTGTTTTTT.

The chain uses TRBV11-2 and TRBJ1-1, with TRBD1 matching 7 bases. J gave up 7 bases and V 4 bases, and 18 bases lay outside the gene matches. The CDR3 consists of 17 residues. CDR1 is SGHAT, CDR2 FQNNGV, per germline. This CDR3 reads CASSSPPLGTVLLEAFF. The CDR3 DNA is TGTGCCAGCAGCTCACCGCCCCTGGGGACAGTCCTACTTGAAGCTTTCTTT.

V and J are TRBV29-1 and TRBJ2-7, with D perhaps TRBD2 (6 bases). The CDR3 length is 15 residues. Trimming left V 4 bases short and J 3 bases short, with 19 bases between. Germline loops: CDR1 SQVTM, CDR2 ANQGSEA. CDR3: CSVVVGGFWIYEQYF. In nucleotides, the CDR3 is TGCAGCGTTGTGGTTGGGGGGTTCTGGATCTACGAGCAGTACTTC.

This clone has just one count. The rearrangement links TRBV12-5 to TRBJ2-2; 7 positions match TRBD1. Germline CDR1 reads LGHNT; CDR2 reads FRNRAP. V trimming: 1 base; J trimming: 2 bases; junction bases outside the gene matches: 10. CDR3 length: 18 residues. CDR3 sequence: CASGLDPQGWENTGELFF. As DNA, the CDR3 is TGTGCTAGTGGTTTGGATCCACAGGGGTGGGAAAACACCGGGGAGCTGTTTTTT. The whole variable domain, filled in from reference TRBV12-5 and TRBJ2-2, reads DARVTQTPRHKVTEMGQEVTMRCQPILGHNTVFWYRQTMMQGLELLAYFRNRAPLDDSGMPKDRFSAEMPDATLATLKIQPSEPRDSAVYFCASGLDPQGWENTGELFFGEGSRLTVL.

The chain couples TRBV6-1 to TRBJ2-5; no definite D call. The CDR3 totals 16 residues. CDR1 and CDR2 (germline): MNHNS, SASEGT. Trimming pared 3 bases from V and 1 base from J, leaving 15 bases between. The CDR3, as DNA: TGTGCCAGCAGTGACGCCACAAAGCGTTCCCAAGAGACCCAGTACTTC. Protein sequence: CASSDATKRSQETQYF.

Of note for this clone: Other DNA variants within this sample encode the same CDR3. V and J are TRBV6-5 and TRBJ1-2; no clear D. The V gene lost 5 bases and the J gene lost 4 bases, with 5 bases spanning the gap. This CDR3 has 11 residues. Germline V gene data show CDR1 as MNHEY and CDR2 as SVGAGI. The CDR3 here is CASSTSYGYTF. CDR3 sequence (DNA): TGTGCCAGCAGTACGAGCTATGGCTACACCTTC.

The chain recombines TRBV19 with TRBJ1-5; possibly TRBD1 for D (6 bases). The CDR3 has 18 amino acids. The germline gives CDR1 LNHDA, CDR2 SQIVND (reference sequence). V lost 4 bases to trimming and J lost 4 bases, with 23 bases between them. CDR3 protein: CASSRAQTGGHGNQPQHF. DNA for the CDR3: TGTGCCAGTAGTAGGGCCCAGACAGGCGGGCACGGGAATCAGCCCCAGCATTTT.

About this clone itself: The sample has other DNA sequences that encode this CDR3 too. The CDR3 is CASSTLGQGGSPLHF. Written as DNA, the CDR3 is TGTGCCAGCAGCACGTTGGGACAGGGGGGTTCACCCCTCCACTTT. The chain uses TRBV6-1 and TRBJ1-6, with 11 bases lining up with TRBD1. CDR1 is MNHNS and CDR2 is SASEGT in the germline V gene. V was clipped by 6 bases and J by 9 bases; unmatched bases: 7. This CDR3 spans 15 amino acids.

This chain connects TRBV27 to TRBJ2-7; D remains unclear. The CDR3 length is 13 residues. The V end was cut by 6 bases, the J end by 0 bases, with 9 bases between. Per germline, CDR1 MNHEY and CDR2 SMNVEV (reference sequence). This CDR3 is CASRDGDSYEQYF. CDR3 in DNA: TGTGCCAGCAGGGACGGTGACTCCTACGAGCAGTACTTC.

The chain recombines TRBV6-5 with TRBJ1-2; D gene unclear. The CDR3 is made up of 14 amino acids. V lost 2 bases to trimming and J lost 4 bases, with 11 bases between them. Germline V gene sequence: CDR1 MNHEY, CDR2 SVGAGI. The CDR3 region is CASSYRDAGYGYTF. The CDR3 DNA reads TGTGCCAGCAGTTACCGCGACGCGGGCTATGGCTACACCTTC.

The V gene is TRBV21-1, the J gene TRBJ2-7. TRBV21-1 is reported as a pseudogene. The CDR3 totals 11 residues. CDR3: CASSIPYEQYF. The CDR3 nucleotides read TGTGCCAGCAGCATCCCCTACGAGCAGTACTTC.